The 23 T cell receptor beta chains reported below all come from one sample, sequenced in a study of cytomegalovirus exposure and HLA in healthy donors. Amplification used 60 Vbeta primers and 13 Jbeta primers. The assay was immunoSEQ multiplex PCR, and TCRdb's table has in-frame clones only and misses some. Among about 96,000 clones listed, around 74% were seen once. Sample: PBMCs. The receptors shown here come from a woman in her seventies in good health and CMV-seropositive.

Concerning this clone itself: This CDR3 is also generated by other DNA sequences in the sample. The chain recombines TRBV9 with TRBJ2-7, with D maybe TRBD1 (5 bases). CDR1 is SGDLS and CDR2 is YYNGEE in the germline V gene. This CDR3 contains 14 residues. Trimming shortened V by 0 bases and J by 2 bases, and 9 bases separated the two germline ends. CDR3 sequence: CASSVGGTAYEQYF. CDR3 bases: TGTGCCAGCAGCGTAGGGGGCACTGCCTACGAGCAGTACTTC. Based on the CDR3 plus reference TRBV9 and TRBJ2-7, the full variable domain is DSGVTQTPKHLITATGQRVTLRCSPRSGDLSVYWYQQSLDQGLQFLIQYYNGEERAKGNILERFSAQQFPDLHSELNLSSLELGDSALYFCASSVGGTAYEQYFGPGTRLTVT.

The chain links TRBV9 to TRBJ1-2; 7 bases map to TRBD1. V lost 8 bases to trimming and J lost 5 bases; unmatched junction nucleotides: 12. CDR3 length: 14 amino acids. Germline-derived CDR1 and CDR2 are SGDLS and YYNGEE. The CDR3 region is CASRSNTGVYGYTF. The CDR3 bases are TGTGCCAGTAGATCAAATACAGGGGTGTATGGCTACACCTTC. Together with reference TRBV9 and TRBJ1-2, the CDR3 gives the full variable domain: DSGVTQTPKHLITATGQRVTLRCSPRSGDLSVYWYQQSLDQGLQFLIQYYNGEERAKGNILERFSAQQFPDLHSELNLSSLELGDSALYFCASRSNTGVYGYTFGSGTRLTVV.

This rearrangement joins TRBV7-9 to TRBJ2-2, with 7 bases lining up with TRBD2. This CDR3 has 15 residues. V lost 3 bases, J lost 4 bases, and 5 bases stayed unmatched. The germline V gene has CDR1 SEHNR and CDR2 FQNEAQ (reference sequence). The CDR3 here is CASSFTGGSTGELFF. The CDR3 bases are TGTGCCAGCAGCTTTACGGGAGGATCCACCGGGGAGCTGTTTTTT.

This clone was seen a handful of times. The rearrangement links TRBV28 to TRBJ1-6; D gene ambiguous. This CDR3 has 13 residues. CDR1 is MDHEN, CDR2 SYDVKM, per germline. V shed 5 bases and J shed 6 bases, with 8 bases lying between them. CDR3 nucleotides: TGTGCCAGCAGTGTCGGTCCTAATTCACCCCTCCACTTT. Residues: CASSVGPNSPLHF.

J is TRBJ1-3 and V is TRBV28, with 7 bases identical to TRBD1. The CDR3 totals 14 residues. The V segment lost 8 bases and the J segment 3 bases; nucleotides outside the gene matches: 7. Germline V gene sequence: CDR1 MDHEN, CDR2 SYDVKM. The DNA of the CDR3 is TGTGCCAGCGGGGAACAGGGGAGTGGAAACACCATATATTTT. Translated, it gives CASGEQGSGNTIYF.

This chain uses TRBV2 with TRBJ1-4; TRBD1 aligns across 7 bases. Germline CDR1 and CDR2: SNHLY and FYNNEI. The CDR3 loop spans 13 amino acids. V lost 11 bases, J lost 3 bases, and 6 bases stayed unmatched. The CDR3 loop reads CAGRQGPNEKLFF. The CDR3 DNA follows: TGTGCCGGACGACAGGGACCTAATGAAAAACTGTTTTTT.

The rearrangement links TRBV15 to TRBJ1-5; TRBD1 matches 7 bases. V was clipped by 5 bases and J by 0 bases; unmatched bases: 7. The CDR3 runs 16 residues. Germline V gives CDR1 LNHNV, CDR2 YYDKDF (reference sequence). CDR3 bases: TGTGCCACCAGCGGAAAGGGACAGTATAGCAATCAGCCCCAGCATTTT. This codes for CATSGKGQYSNQPQHF.

The chain is built from TRBV14 and TRBJ1-1, with TRBD1 matching 9 bases. This CDR3 spans 13 amino acids. Germline CDR1 is SGHDN and CDR2 is FVKESK. Trimming removed 5 bases from V and 11 bases from J; junction bases left unmatched: 9. The CDR3 reads CASSTRTGEGAFF. CDR3 DNA sequence: TGTGCCAGCAGCACTCGGACAGGGGAGGGTGCTTTCTTT.

This clone was found once. The J gene is TRBJ2-3, the V gene TRBV11-1, with TRBD1 as a possible D gene (6 bases). The CDR3 spans 15 residues. In germline, CDR1 is SGHAT, CDR2 FQDESV (reference sequence). Between the trimmed V and J ends, which lost 5 bases and 0 bases, there was a span of 12 bases. CDR3 in amino acids: CASSQTGSSTDTQYF. In nucleotides, the CDR3 is TGTGCCAGCAGCCAAACAGGGTCGAGCACAGATACGCAGTATTTT.

The V and J genes are TRBV6-1 and TRBJ2-2; 11 bases are shared with TRBD1. The germline CDR1 and CDR2 sequences are MNHNS and SASEGT. Germline trimming cut 6 bases from V and 3 bases from J; bases unmatched to any gene: 0. The CDR3 extends over 14 amino acids. CDR3 sequence: CASRGQGDTGELFF. The CDR3 DNA reads as TGTGCCAGCAGGGGACAGGGGGACACCGGGGAGCTGTTTTTT.

Here the CDR3 reads CASCLDSFSYNEQFF. CDR3 DNA: TGTGCCAGCTGTCTGGACTCATTCTCCTACAATGAGCAGTTCTTC. The V and J genes are TRBV27 and TRBJ2-1; D might be TRBD2 (5 bases). Germline-derived CDR1 and CDR2 are MNHEY and SMNVEV (reference sequence). The CDR3 length is 15 residues. V lost 8 bases to trimming and J lost 0 bases, with 14 bases between them.

The chain employs TRBV19 and TRBJ1-1; no definite D call. Deletions cut 1 base from V and 2 bases from J, with 11 bases between. The CDR3 loop spans 15 amino acids. Per the germline V gene, CDR1 is LNHDA and CDR2 is SQIVND (reference sequence). DNA for the CDR3: TGTGCCAGTAGTATAGGGGCCCGGACTAACACTGAAGCTTTCTTT. Translating it yields CASSIGARTNTEAFF.

This chain connects TRBV27 to TRBJ2-7; 8 bases map to TRBD2. Germline V lookup: CDR1 MNHEY, CDR2 SMNVEV (reference sequence). Germline trimming cut 5 bases from V and 7 bases from J; bases unmatched to any gene: 10. CDR3 length: 14 residues. CDR3 DNA sequence: TGTGCCAGCAGTAAATCGGGAGGGCGAGGTGAGCAGTACTTC. Encoded protein: CASSKSGGRGEQYF.

This clone was seen a handful of times. This CDR3 is CASSPSDRGYSPLHF. CDR3 sequence (DNA): TGTGCCAGCAGCCCCTCGGACAGGGGATATTCACCCCTCCACTTT. This chain connects TRBV2 to TRBJ1-6; 9 bases match TRBD1. Germline V gives CDR1 SNHLY, CDR2 FYNNEI. This CDR3 spans 15 amino acids. J was trimmed by 8 bases and V by 6 bases; bases with no gene match: 8.

A single count supports this clone. The chain is built from TRBV11-2 and TRBJ2-2; no definite D call. V dropped 4 bases and J dropped 8 bases, with 14 bases sitting between them. The CDR3 totals 14 residues. CDR1 and CDR2 (germline): SGHAT, FQNNGV. The CDR3 nucleotides are TGTGCCAGCAGCTCCCCGGCGCGGATTGGGGAGCTGTTTTTT. Translating it yields CASSSPARIGELFF.

This chain joins TRBV7-9 and TRBJ1-2; D perhaps matches TRBD1 (5 bases). There are 16 residues in the CDR3. The V and J ends lost 5 bases and 0 bases respectively, with 16 bases between them. The germline V gene has CDR1 SEHNR and CDR2 FQNEAQ (reference sequence). CDR3 loop: CASSPWGRGANYGYTF. For the CDR3, the DNA is TGTGCCAGCAGCCCGTGGGGGAGGGGCGCTAACTATGGCTACACCTTC.

This clone appeared a few times. V and J are TRBV5-1 and TRBJ2-1; maybe TRBD2 (6 bases). This CDR3 is 15 amino acids long. V shed 1 base and J shed 7 bases, with 15 bases lying between them. Germline V gene lookup returns CDR1 SGHRS and CDR2 YFSETQ. The CDR3, as DNA: TGCGCCAGCAGCTTGAGCCTCGGTCTAGCGAATGAGCAGTTCTTC. This sequence encodes CASSLSLGLANEQFF.

CDR3 region: CASSKEAVNEQFF. The CDR3 DNA follows: TGTGCCAGCAGCAAGGAGGCCGTCAATGAGCAGTTCTTC. The genes are TRBV7-3 and TRBJ2-1; D perhaps matches TRBD2 (5 bases). The CDR3 covers 13 residues. CDR1 and CDR2 (germline): SGHTA, FQGTGA. The V gene lost 5 bases and the J gene lost 6 bases, with 11 bases spanning the gap.

This rearrangement joins TRBV4-1 to TRBJ1-5; D is unresolved. The germline V gene encodes CDR1 MGHRA and CDR2 YSYEKL. CDR3 size: 14 residues. V was clipped by 1 base and J by 6 bases, with 10 bases between them. CDR3 loop: CASSQGRAGQPQHF. CDR3 bases: TGCGCCAGCAGCCAAGGGAGGGCGGGTCAGCCCCAGCATTTT.

This clone was seen only a few times. The chain joins TRBV18 to TRBJ2-3; maybe TRBD2 (5 bases). The V gene's germline CDR1 is KGHSH and CDR2 LQKENI. The CDR3 runs to 15 residues. V lost 3 bases and J 3 bases, leaving 13 bases between the germline ends. The CDR3 protein is CASSPRGTGTDTQYF. As DNA, the CDR3 is TGTGCCAGCTCACCGAGAGGCACGGGGACAGATACGCAGTATTTT.

A remark on this clone: The junction does not match germline at one end; this may be a read error. V gene TRBV5-1 combines with J gene TRBJ2-2; TRBD1 matches at 9 bases. The CDR3 runs to 14 residues. In germline, CDR1 is SGHRS, CDR2 YFSETQ. The CDR3 DNA reads TGCGCCAGCAGTCCGACAGGGGGAACCGGGGAGCTGCTTTTT. This encodes CASSPTGGTGELLF.

This rearrangement joins TRBV11-2 to TRBJ2-2; 8 nucleotides agree with TRBD1. V gave up 4 bases and J gave up 4 bases; unmatched junction bases: 5. The CDR3 runs to 15 residues. Germline V gene lookup returns CDR1 SGHAT and CDR2 FQNNGV. This CDR3 reads CASSYLGQVTGELFF. For the CDR3, the DNA is TGTGCCAGCAGCTATCTGGGACAGGTCACCGGGGAGCTGTTTTTT.

J is TRBJ1-1 and V is TRBV6-5; 7 bases match TRBD1. The CDR3 spans 14 residues. Germline V gene data show CDR1 as MNHEY and CDR2 as SVGAGI. V was clipped by 5 bases and J by 2 bases; unmatched bases: 5. The CDR3 here is CASSGYRGNTEAFF. Here the CDR3 DNA reads TGTGCCAGCAGTGGGTACAGGGGAAACACTGAAGCTTTCTTT.